The 30 T cell receptor beta chains reported below all come from one sample, sequenced in a study of vaccination effects on CD4 cells after COVID-19 (dated by TCRdb to between 2022 and 2023). The library was prepared using the immunoSEQ multiplex PCR assay. TCRdb obtained this table from immuneACCESS and retained in-frame rearrangements with V and J assigned. These tables miss some clones; where compared with another copy, unresolved V genes account for less than half of the shortfall, and the remainder is unexplained. A total of around 46,000 clones appear in this sample, 72% of them only once. Of the sample, roughly 9.7% is held by the ten largest clones. After around 10 days of culture, CD4+ T cells were isolated with the EasySep CD4+ T cell isolation kit. Each participant got two doses of an mRNA SARS-CoV-2 vaccine, either BNT162b2 or mRNA-1273. These receptors' targets are unknown. The source material was CD4+ T cells from PBMCs cultured without peptide, sampled after COVID-19 vaccination. The receptors were sampled from a human donor who received a COVID-19 vaccine.

The CDR3 sequence: CASSLAPTGQGDGYTF. CDR3 DNA sequence: TGTGCCAGCAGCTTAGCACCAACGGGACAGGGGGACGGCTACACCTTC. V and J are TRBV11-1 and TRBJ1-2, with 11 bases aligning to TRBD1. Germline assignment: CDR1 SGHAT and CDR2 FQDESV (reference sequence). CDR3 size: 16 residues. The junction had 8 bases not matched to a gene; V was cut back by 0 bases and J by 8 bases.

V usage is TRBV11-2 and J usage is TRBJ2-1; a weak D match, TRBD2 (5 bases). The V end lost 8 bases, the J end lost 9 bases, and 14 bases lay between the germline ends. CDR3 length: 12 residues. The germline gives CDR1 SGHAT, CDR2 FQNNGV. CDR3 nucleotide sequence: TGTGCCAGCCGCCGGGGAAACGGTGAGCAGTTCTTC. It encodes CASRRGNGEQFF.

The chain is built from TRBV5-6 and TRBJ2-1; a possible D gene is TRBD2 (5 bases). The ends were cut back, 0 bases at V and 3 bases at J, with 10 bases in the middle. This CDR3 spans 15 amino acids. Germline V gene sequence: CDR1 SGHDT, CDR2 YYEEEE. Here the CDR3 reads CASSLGIASYNEQFF. In DNA, the CDR3 is TGTGCCAGCAGCTTGGGTATAGCGAGCTACAATGAGCAGTTCTTC.

This sequence joins TRBV11-3 and TRBJ2-2; 7 bases align to TRBD1. The V segment lost 1 base and the J segment 5 bases; nucleotides outside the gene matches: 4. CDR3 size: 15 residues. Germline lookup yields CDR1 SGHNT and CDR2 YENEEA. CDR3 DNA sequence: TGTGCCAGCAGCTTAGTTCAGGGGGATACCGGGGAGCTGTTTTTT. Amino acids: CASSLVQGDTGELFF.

A few counts support this clone. The gene calls are TRBV7-2 and TRBJ1-2; TRBD1 might be the D (5 bases). The V gene lost 1 base and the J gene lost 11 bases, with 20 bases spanning the gap. This CDR3 is built from 15 residues. The germline V gene has CDR1 SGHTA and CDR2 FQGNSA. In DNA form, the CDR3 reads TGTGCCAGCAGCTTAGGGTCTGGGGGGAACACCGGATACACCTTC. Its translation: CASSLGSGGNTGYTF.

The J gene is TRBJ2-3, the V gene TRBV18; D tentatively fits TRBD1 or TRBD2 (6 bases each). The CDR3 runs 17 residues. Germline V gene lookup returns CDR1 KGHSH and CDR2 LQKENI. With 0 bases removed from V and 0 bases from J, the gap between germline ends came to 13 bases. Here the CDR3 reads CASSPPRTGRSTDTQYF. For the CDR3, the DNA is TGTGCCAGCTCACCACCGAGAACAGGGAGGAGCACAGATACGCAGTATTTT.

The genes are TRBV25-1 and TRBJ2-3; no clear D gene. The CDR3 has 14 residues. V was cut by 10 bases and J by 2 bases, with 16 bases left in between. Germline V lookup: CDR1 MGHDK, CDR2 SYGVNS. Here the CDR3 reads CATATPITTDTQYF. CDR3 coding DNA: TGTGCCACCGCGACACCGATAACCACAGATACGCAGTATTTT.

This rearrangement joins TRBV19 to TRBJ2-7; D call uncertain. V lost 5 bases to trimming and J lost 2 bases, with 19 bases between them. The CDR3 sequence is 16 residues long. CDR1 and CDR2 from the germline V gene are LNHDA and SQIVND (reference sequence). This CDR3 reads CASSPRWKAGPYEQYF. The CDR3 DNA reads TGTGCCAGTAGTCCACGTTGGAAGGCCGGCCCCTACGAGCAGTACTTC.

The chain joins TRBV7-9 to TRBJ2-4; 9 nucleotides line up with TRBD1. Germline-derived CDR1 and CDR2 are SEHNR and FQNEAQ (reference sequence). CDR3 size: 16 residues. V shed 5 bases, J shed 3 bases, and the junction held 8 bases outside the gene matches. For the CDR3, the DNA is TGTGCCAGCAGCCTCGGACAGGGGTCCGACAAAAACATTCAGTACTTC. Residues: CASSLGQGSDKNIQYF.

This clone was picked up one time. This chain connects TRBV5-1 to TRBJ2-3, with D maybe TRBD1 (7 bases). V lost 0 bases, J lost 6 bases, and 20 bases lay in between. This CDR3 spans 17 amino acids. CDR1 and CDR2 from the germline V gene are SGHRS and YFSETQ. DNA of the CDR3: TGCGCCAGCAGCTTGGATTTCATGACAGGGCGGGGTGATACGCAGTATTTT. Its translation is CASSLDFMTGRGDTQYF.

The rearrangement joins TRBV9 to TRBJ2-3; TRBD2 agrees at 9 bases. Germline CDR1 reads SGDLS; CDR2 reads YYNGEE. The V gene end was trimmed by 4 bases and the J gene end by 1 base; junction bases not matched to a gene: 4. CDR3 length: 15 amino acids. CDR3 sequence reads: CASSILAGGTDTQYF. The CDR3 nucleotides read TGTGCCAGCAGCATATTAGCGGGGGGCACAGATACGCAGTATTTT.

This chain uses TRBV6-1 with TRBJ1-2; D uncertain. V lost 1 base, J lost 7 bases, and 13 bases lay in between. The germline V gene has CDR1 MNHNS and CDR2 SASEGT. This CDR3 has 14 amino acids. As DNA, the CDR3 is TGTGCCAGCAGTGAAGGTGGGAATAAGGGTGGCTACACCTTC. Translated, it gives CASSEGGNKGGYTF.

The J gene is TRBJ1-4, the V gene TRBV3-1 (or the pseudogene TRBV3-2); D remains ambiguous. The germline gives CDR1 LGHDT, CDR2 YNNKEL (reference sequence). V lost 1 base, J lost 8 bases, and 8 bases lay in between. CDR3 length: 13 amino acids. Here the CDR3 reads CASSQVAGEKLFF. The CDR3 nucleotides are TGTGCCAGCAGCCAAGTGGCGGGGGAAAAACTGTTTTTT.

This rearrangement joins TRBV30 to TRBJ1-2; D call uncertain. The germline gives CDR1 GTSNPN, CDR2 SVGIG (reference sequence). Trimming stripped 2 bases from V and 5 bases from J, with 9 bases between. This CDR3 is 12 amino acids long. In nucleotides, the CDR3 is TGTGCCTGGAGTATTTCGGGTTATGGCTACACCTTC. Protein sequence: CAWSISGYGYTF. The entire variable domain, with the rest obtained from reference TRBV30 and TRBJ1-2, is as follows: SQTIHQWPATLVQPVGSPLSLECTVEGTSNPNLYWYRQAAGRGLQLLFYSVGIGQISSEVPQNLSASRPQDRQFILSSKKLLLSDSGFYLCAWSISGYGYTFGSGTRLTVV.

This clone has a handful of counts. This sequence joins TRBV5-1 and TRBJ2-1; D may be TRBD2 (5 bases). The CDR3 has 14 residues. Trimming took 0 bases from V and 5 from J, leaving 9 bases between them. Germline V gene lookup returns CDR1 SGHRS and CDR2 YFSETQ. The CDR3, as DNA: TGCGCCAGCAGCTTGGTACCGGGAAACAATGAGCAGTTCTTC. Protein sequence: CASSLVPGNNEQFF. Full variable domain (rest looked up from reference TRBV5-1 and TRBJ2-1): KAGVTQTPRYLIKTRGQQVTLSCSPISGHRSVSWYQQTPGQGLQFLFEYFSETQRNKGNFPGRFSGRQFSNSRSEMNVSTLELGDSALYLCASSLVPGNNEQFFGPGTRLTVL.

The genes are TRBV21-1 and TRBJ2-5; the D call of TRBD2 is as the table states it, not checked on the DNA. TRBV21-1 is termed a pseudogene. CDR3 length: 15 amino acids. CDR3 DNA sequence: TGTGCCAGCAGCTATAGCGGGGGGGCCGGGAAGACCCAGTACTTC. It translates to CASSYSGGAGKTQYF.

This chain joins TRBV30 and TRBJ2-5; the match to TRBD1 covers 7 bases. The CDR3 is 13 residues long. The ends lost 4 bases at V and 4 bases at J; junction bases unmatched: 6. The germline V gene has CDR1 GTSNPN and CDR2 SVGIG (reference sequence). The CDR3, as DNA: TGTGCCTGGAACGCAAACAGGGGAGAGACCCAGTACTTC. It translates to CAWNANRGETQYF. Variable domain in full (rest from reference TRBV30 and TRBJ2-5): SQTIHQWPATLVQPVGSPLSLECTVEGTSNPNLYWYRQAAGRGLQLLFYSVGIGQISSEVPQNLSASRPQDRQFILSSKKLLLSDSGFYLCAWNANRGETQYFGPGTRLLVL.

V is TRBV5-1 and J is TRBJ2-7; D is uncertain. The CDR3 spans 13 residues. The germline V and J ends were trimmed by 0 bases and 4 bases, with 8 bases remaining between them. Per germline, CDR1 SGHRS and CDR2 YFSETQ. In DNA, the CDR3 is TGCGCCAGCAGCTTGGACAGAGATTACGAGCAGTACTTC. Its protein is CASSLDRDYEQYF.

The V and J genes are TRBV5-1 and TRBJ1-1; D perhaps matches TRBD1 (5 bases). Germline CDR1 reads SGHRS; CDR2 reads YFSETQ. V dropped 5 bases and J dropped 1 base, with 12 bases sitting between them. This CDR3 is 14 amino acids long. CDR3 DNA sequence: TGCGCCAGCAGAGTTTCAGGGCAGAACACTGAAGCTTTCTTT. It codes for CASRVSGQNTEAFF.

V and J are TRBV12-3 or TRBV12-4 and TRBJ2-1, with unresolved D. CDR3 length: 11 amino acids. The V gene lost 2 bases and the J gene lost 10 bases, with 6 bases spanning the gap. The CDR3 loop reads CASSLSAEQFF. CDR3 nucleotides: TGTGCCAGCAGTTTATCGGCAGAGCAGTTCTTC.

The genes are TRBV13 and TRBJ2-1; D unresolved. CDR1 and CDR2 from the germline V gene are PRHDT and FYEKMQ (reference sequence). This CDR3 contains 12 residues. V was trimmed by 1 base and J by 7 bases, leaving 5 bases between them. Written as DNA, the CDR3 is TGTGCCAGCAGCTTAGATGGTAATGAGCAGTTCTTC. Amino acid sequence: CASSLDGNEQFF.

V usage is TRBV11-2 and J usage is TRBJ1-3, with D unclear. Germline lookup yields CDR1 SGHAT and CDR2 FQNNGV. CDR3 size: 13 residues. Trimming stripped 2 bases from V and 3 bases from J, with 5 bases between. The CDR3 nucleotides are TGTGCCAGCAGCTTACCCTTTGGAAACACCATATATTTT. It is translated as CASSLPFGNTIYF.

This sequence joins TRBV6-2 or TRBV6-3 and TRBJ2-1, with 10 bases matching TRBD2. The CDR3 extends over 18 amino acids. Germline CDR1 is MNHEY and CDR2 is SVGEGT. V trimming: 2 bases; J trimming: 0 bases; junction bases outside the gene matches: 7. The CDR3 DNA reads TGTGCCAGCAGTTACGGGGCTAGCGGGGGAGGCTCCTACAATGAGCAGTTCTTC. Encoded protein: CASSYGASGGGSYNEQFF.

The gene calls are TRBV5-5 and TRBJ1-2; 7 nucleotides align to TRBD1. The CDR3 totals 15 residues. With V trimmed by 0 bases and J by 4 bases, 6 bases remained unmatched. The V gene's germline CDR1 is SGHKS and CDR2 YYEKEE (reference sequence). CDR3 region: CASSLAYKGAYGYTF. CDR3 bases: TGTGCCAGCAGCTTGGCCTATAAGGGGGCCTATGGCTACACCTTC. The whole variable domain, filled in from reference TRBV5-5 and TRBJ1-2, reads DAGVTQSPTHLIKTRGQQVTLRCSPISGHKSVSWYQQVLGQGPQFIFQYYEKEERGRGNFPDRFSARQFPNYSSELNVNALLLGDSALYLCASSLAYKGAYGYTFGSGTRLTVV.

The rearrangement links TRBV29-1 to TRBJ2-5; D is perhaps TRBD2 (7 bases). Germline V gene lookup returns CDR1 SQVTM and CDR2 ANQGSEA. V lost 2 bases and J lost 5, with 15 bases in between. The CDR3 has 14 residues. CDR3 sequence: CSVEPGGAGETQYF. The CDR3 DNA sequence: TGCAGCGTTGAACCGGGGGGCGCGGGGGAGACCCAGTACTTC.

This clone was seen once. The V call is TRBV2, the J call TRBJ2-5, with TRBD2 identical over 8 bases. Unmatched junction bases numbered 15, after V lost 7 bases and J lost 2 bases. There are 17 residues in the CDR3. Germline V gives CDR1 SNHLY, CDR2 FYNNEI. The CDR3 sequence: CASKREGLRHGQETQYF. Here the CDR3 DNA reads TGTGCCAGCAAACGGGAGGGCCTCAGACACGGGCAAGAGACCCAGTACTTC.

The chain uses TRBV7-6 and TRBJ2-5; D possibly uses TRBD1 or TRBD2 (6 bases each). The V and J ends lost 2 bases and 4 bases respectively, with 17 bases between them. Germline V CDR1 and CDR2: SGHVS, FNYEAQ. The CDR3 extends over 16 amino acids. The CDR3 loop reads CASSLMGGEGGETQYF. The CDR3 DNA is TGTGCCAGCAGCTTAATGGGGGGAGAGGGGGGAGAGACCCAGTACTTC.

This chain joins TRBV6-4 and TRBJ1-1; no definite D call. Trimming removed 7 bases from V and 0 bases from J, with 15 bases in between. CDR3 length: 15 amino acids. The germline gives CDR1 MRHNA, CDR2 SNTAGT. CDR3: CASKVEDSMNTEAFF. The CDR3 bases are TGTGCCAGCAAGGTAGAGGACTCAATGAACACTGAAGCTTTCTTT.

The chain joins TRBV10-3 to TRBJ2-7; tentative D call: TRBD1 (6 bases). V lost 8 bases to trimming and J lost 2 bases, with 7 bases between them. Germline CDR1 is ENHRY and CDR2 is SYGVKD. CDR3 length: 11 residues. The CDR3 DNA follows: TGTGCCATCTGGGACACCTACGAGCAGTACTTC. It encodes CAIWDTYEQYF.

This clone showed up just a few times. This chain joins TRBV12-5 and TRBJ1-6; D is unresolved. Trimming pared 6 bases from V and 6 bases from J, leaving 9 bases between. Germline CDR1 is LGHNT and CDR2 is FRNRAP. The CDR3 consists of 13 residues. CDR3 in DNA: TGTGCTAGTGGCTCCGGGCCTAATTCACCCCTCCACTTT. Translating gives CASGSGPNSPLHF.